The clone carrying this T cell receptor (beta chain) has more than one count but fewer than ten. This sample stems from a study of early T cells in non-severe SARS-CoV-2 infection. Looking at the study overall: The chains were unpaired, and the sequenced material was bulk RNA from unsorted whole blood.

CDR3 length: 16 residues. J gave up 4 bases and V 0 bases, and 5 bases lay outside the gene matches. Germline loops: CDR1 DFQATT, CDR2 SNEGSKA (reference sequence). Individual cDNA molecules were tagged with unique molecular identifiers, the study reported. TCRdb passed the 5' RACE reads through MiXCR, listing each CDR3 protein once. This sample has fewer than 65,000 distinct CDR3 sequences, with 7.5% to 10% found just once. The chain joins TRBV20-1 to TRBJ2-1; 11 bases line up with TRBD2. This receptor was taken from an adult who was a healthcare worker with PCR-confirmed SARS-CoV-2 infection or an uninfected control (not recorded which). Sequencing was performed on whole blood. CDR3 in amino acids: CSARDQVAGGYNEQFF. In DNA form, the CDR3 reads TGCAGTGCTAGAGATCAAGTAGCGGGGGGGTACAATGAGCAGTTCTTC.